The 6 T cell receptor beta chains presented below share a single source sample, sequenced in a study of regulatory T cells in long-lasting Graves disease. This sample's time point: newly diagnosed GD, antithyroid drugs for less than 3 months. PBMC RNA was the source of the TCR library. Investigators prepared the TCR beta libraries by applying iRepertoire HTBI primers and Arm-PCR of CDR3 regions. TCRdb itself ran the multiplex PCR reads through MiXCR, one entry per CDR3 protein. The data hold some 400,000 distinct CDR3 sequences, with approximately 15% observed a single time. The same data also went into a second study, on T cells in Graves' hyperthyroidism and ophthalmopathy.

Sequenced material: peripheral blood mononuclear cells (PBMCs), taken at new diagnosis, from a patient treated with antithyroid drugs. These receptors were collected from a woman in her twenties or thirties with Graves disease.

The chain employs TRBV28 and TRBJ2-2; D is possibly TRBD1 or TRBD2 (6 bases each). Germline V gene sequence: CDR1 MDHEN, CDR2 SYDVKM. This CDR3 has 15 residues. The germline V and J ends were trimmed by 7 bases and 5 bases, with 17 bases remaining between them. The CDR3 coding sequence is TGTGCCAGCACCTCTGGTCCGGGGGCGACCGGGGAGCTGTTTTTT. Translated, it gives CASTSGPGATGELFF. The full variable domain, completed using reference TRBV28 and TRBJ2-2, is DVKVTQSSRYLVKRTGEKVFLECVQDMDHENMFWYRQDPGLGLRLIYFSYDVKMKEKGDIPEGYSVSREKKERFSLILESASTNQTSMYLCASTSGPGATGELFFGEGSRLTVL.

The CDR3 coding sequence is TGCACCCCGGGACTGGGGATTTTGGATGGCTACACCTTC. Its protein product is CTPGLGILDGYTF. This chain joins TRBV20-1 and TRBJ1-2; D is perhaps TRBD1 (5 bases). The CDR3 is 13 residues long. Germline lookup yields CDR1 DFQATT and CDR2 SNEGSKA (reference sequence).

In this sample, this clonotype turned up a few times. The chain joins TRBV29-1 to TRBJ2-1; D is perhaps TRBD1 (5 bases). Looked up from germline, CDR1 is SQVTM and CDR2 is ANQGSEA. The CDR3 has 16 residues. Trimming left V 0 bases short and J 1 base short, with 13 bases between. The CDR3 protein is CSVEEPTHRSYNEQFF. CDR3 in DNA: TGCAGCGTTGAAGAACCCACCCACAGGTCCTACAATGAGCAGTTCTTC.

Regarding this clonotype: This could be a read error, since a much larger clone is one nucleotide away. The rearrangement joins TRBV11-2 to TRBJ2-1; 11 bases align to TRBD2. Germline lookup yields CDR1 SGHAT and CDR2 FQNNGV. The CDR3 has 16 residues. J gave up 5 bases and V 0 bases, and 3 bases lay outside the gene matches. CDR3 in DNA: TGTGCCAGCAGCTTAGACGGACTAGCGGGCCACAATGAGCAGTTCTTC. This translates into CASSLDGLAGHNEQFF.

This clonotype was picked up a small number of times. The V gene is TRBV13, the J gene TRBJ1-3; perhaps TRBD1 as D (6 bases). CDR1 PRHDT and CDR2 FYEKMQ come from the germline V gene (reference sequence). The CDR3 length is 18 residues. V was pared by 5 bases and J by 0 bases, with 20 bases between. The chain's CDR3 is CASSRGGSGPLSGNTIYF. For the CDR3, the DNA is TGTGCCAGCAGCAGGGGGGGCTCAGGGCCGCTCTCTGGAAACACCATATATTTT.

V gene TRBV29-1 combines with J gene TRBJ2-7; D ambiguous. V lost 4 bases, J lost 2 bases, and 9 bases lay in between. The CDR3 is 12 residues long. Germline V gene data show CDR1 as SQVTM and CDR2 as ANQGSEA. This CDR3 is CSVAVQPYEQYF. For the CDR3, the DNA is TGCAGCGTTGCCGTGCAGCCCTACGAGCAGTACTTC.